Detailed here is one T cell receptor beta chain. Its antigen is currently unknown. The record originates from a study of monozygotic twins with inflammatory bowel disease. Whole-study findings and limits: Whereas healthy co-twins had higher TCRbeta diversity (inverse Simpson), IBD patients had lower diversity. No difference was seen in repertoire similarity between concordant and discordant twins, possibly from limited power.

Two nested PCRs, of about 16 and 10 cycles, processed TCRalpha and TCRbeta cDNA. Each CDR3 protein gets one entry in TCRdb, which reprocessed the 5' RACE reads and gives no DNA. The sample spans approximately 420,000 distinct CDR3 sequences; the ten largest clones claim 2% to 2.5%. The CDR3 length is 15 residues. Germline CDR1 and CDR2: SGHRS and YFSETQ. This TCR was sampled from a human donor with ulcerative colitis or Crohn's disease, or a healthy co-twin of an affected twin (not recorded which). This chain links TRBV5-1 with TRBJ2-1; TCRdb picks TRBD1, but there is no DNA to check that call. The sequencing sample was made of blood. The CDR3 reads CASSLRAGGGNEQFF.